Listed here are 10 T cell receptor beta chains from one sample, sequenced in a study of blood T cell repertoires in COVID-19. Sequencing was performed with immunoSEQ multiplex PCR; in TCRdb, only in-frame clones are kept and a portion is missing. The repertoire holds 190,000 or so clones, 85% seen once, with 0.95% in the top ten. Sequenced: peripheral blood. These receptors originate from a man in his sixties with COVID-19, enrolled during active disease.

The V call is TRBV6-4, the J call TRBJ1-1, with D unclear. The CDR3 totals 16 residues. Trimming stripped 3 bases from V and 9 bases from J, with 23 bases between. The germline CDR1 and CDR2 sequences are MRHNA and SNTAGT. CDR3 DNA sequence: TGTGCCAGCAGTGAGGGATCGTCCACGGGAGCTCGAAAAGCTTTCTTT. The encoded protein is CASSEGSSTGARKAFF.

This clone occurred once. The chain is built from TRBV7-9 and TRBJ2-7, with D possibly TRBD2 on 5 matching bases. Trimming removed 4 bases from V and 5 bases from J, with 9 bases in between. From germline, CDR1 is SEHNR and CDR2 FQNEAQ (reference sequence). CDR3 length: 12 amino acids. The CDR3 loop reads CASSYGEHEQYF. The DNA for the CDR3 is TGTGCCAGCAGCTACGGGGAACACGAGCAGTACTTC.

The V and J genes are TRBV3-1 (or the pseudogene TRBV3-2) and TRBJ1-5; D gene ambiguous. Germline CDR1 is LGHDT and CDR2 is YNNKEL (reference sequence). Trimming stripped 0 bases from V and 1 base from J, with 4 bases between. The CDR3 has 14 residues. This CDR3 is CASSQDRSNQPQHF. The CDR3 nucleotides are TGTGCCAGCAGCCAAGACAGGAGCAATCAGCCCCAGCATTTT.

The chain is built from TRBV15 and TRBJ2-7; D is unclear. This CDR3 is built from 15 residues. V gave up 0 bases and J gave up 2 bases, with 11 bases separating them. CDR1 and CDR2 from the germline V gene are LNHNV and YYDKDF (reference sequence). DNA for the CDR3: TGTGCCACCAGCAGAGATGATATGGGCACCTACGAGCAGTACTTC. It codes for CATSRDDMGTYEQYF.

The V call is TRBV29-1, the J call TRBJ1-2, with D hard to call. The CDR3 extends over 13 amino acids. Germline loops: CDR1 SQVTM, CDR2 ANQGSEA. The V end lost 4 bases, the J end lost 0 bases, and 9 bases lay between the germline ends. The CDR3 protein is CSVVGEPNYGYTF. In DNA, the CDR3 is TGCAGCGTTGTTGGGGAGCCTAACTATGGCTACACCTTC.

The J gene is TRBJ1-2, the V gene TRBV7-8; TRBD1 aligns across 11 bases. The CDR3 has 14 amino acids. The V segment lost 4 bases and the J segment 10 bases; nucleotides outside the gene matches: 8. The germline gives CDR1 SGHVS, CDR2 FQNEAQ. The CDR3: CASSSLGTGGAYTF. CDR3 bases: TGTGCCAGCAGCTCCCTAGGGACAGGGGGTGCCTACACCTTC.

This chain links TRBV5-1 with TRBJ2-3; 10 positions agree with TRBD2. Germline V lookup: CDR1 SGHRS, CDR2 YFSETQ. The length of the CDR3 is 14 residues. The ends lost 2 bases at V and 3 bases at J; junction bases unmatched: 0. CDR3 in DNA: TGCGCCAGCAGCTTACTAGCGGGAACAGATACGCAGTATTTT. Translated, it gives CASSLLAGTDTQYF.

This sequence joins TRBV28 and TRBJ2-1; D ambiguous. CDR1 and CDR2 (germline): MDHEN, SYDVKM. V lost 2 bases, J lost 9 bases, and 5 bases lay in between. The CDR3 consists of 11 residues. CDR3 sequence (DNA): TGTGCCAGCAGTTTAGGCAGTGAGCAGTTCTTC. Amino acids: CASSLGSEQFF.

This rearrangement joins TRBV7-8 to TRBJ2-7, with 8 bases identical to TRBD2. Germline CDR1 reads SGHVS; CDR2 reads FQNEAQ. V dropped 2 bases and J dropped 3; count of bases not matched to a gene: 9. The CDR3 has 16 residues. CDR3 DNA sequence: TGTGCCAGCAGCTTACCCCGAGCGGGAGCGGGCTACGAGCAGTACTTC. Its translation: CASSLPRAGAGYEQYF. The full variable domain, rest sourced from reference TRBV7-8 and TRBJ2-7, is GAGVSQSPRYKVAKRGQDVALRCDPISGHVSLFWYQQALGQGPEFLTYFQNEAQLDKSGLPSDRFFAERPEGSVSTLKIQRTQQEDSAVYLCASSLPRAGAGYEQYFGPGTRLTVT.

The chain uses TRBV7-8 and TRBJ1-2; 12 nucleotides align to TRBD1. Germline V gene sequence: CDR1 SGHVS, CDR2 FQNEAQ. The CDR3 is made up of 14 amino acids. V dropped 5 bases and J dropped 7; count of bases not matched to a gene: 5. CDR3 coding DNA: TGTGCCAGCAGCGGGGACAGGGGGCCTTCTGGCTACACCTTC. Its protein product is CASSGDRGPSGYTF.